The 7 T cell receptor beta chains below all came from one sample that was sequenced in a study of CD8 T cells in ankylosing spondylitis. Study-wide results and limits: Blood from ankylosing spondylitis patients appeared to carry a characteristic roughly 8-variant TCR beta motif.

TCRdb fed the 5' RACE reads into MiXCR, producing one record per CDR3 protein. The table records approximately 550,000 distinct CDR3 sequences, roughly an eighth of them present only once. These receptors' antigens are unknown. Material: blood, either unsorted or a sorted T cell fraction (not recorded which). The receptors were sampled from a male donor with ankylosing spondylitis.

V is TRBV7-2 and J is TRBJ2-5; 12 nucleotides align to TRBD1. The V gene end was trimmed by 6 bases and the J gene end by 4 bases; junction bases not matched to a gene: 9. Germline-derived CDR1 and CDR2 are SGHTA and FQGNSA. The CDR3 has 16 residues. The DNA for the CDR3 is TGTGCCAGCAGATCACCGGGACAGGGGGCCGGAGAGACCCAGTACTTC. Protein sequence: CASRSPGQGAGETQYF.

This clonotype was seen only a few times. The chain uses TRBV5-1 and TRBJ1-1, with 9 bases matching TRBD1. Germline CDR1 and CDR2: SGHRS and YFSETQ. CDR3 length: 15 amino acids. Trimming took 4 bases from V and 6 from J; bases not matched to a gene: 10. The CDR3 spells CASSATQGAGPEAFF. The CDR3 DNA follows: TGCGCCAGCAGCGCCACACAGGGGGCTGGCCCTGAAGCTTTCTTT.

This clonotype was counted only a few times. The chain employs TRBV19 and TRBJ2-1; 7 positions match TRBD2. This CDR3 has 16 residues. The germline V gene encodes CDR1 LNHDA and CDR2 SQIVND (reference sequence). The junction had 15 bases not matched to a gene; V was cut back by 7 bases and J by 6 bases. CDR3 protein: CASTPGGLADFNEQFF. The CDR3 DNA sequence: TGTGCCAGTACCCCCGGCGGGCTAGCGGACTTCAATGAGCAGTTCTTC.

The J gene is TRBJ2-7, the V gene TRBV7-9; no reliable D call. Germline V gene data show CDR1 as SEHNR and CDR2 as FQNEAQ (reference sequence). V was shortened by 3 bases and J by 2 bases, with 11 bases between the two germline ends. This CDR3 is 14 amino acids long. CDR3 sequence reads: CASSLLTETYEQYF. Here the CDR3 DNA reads TGTGCCAGCAGCTTGCTCACTGAGACCTACGAGCAGTACTTC.

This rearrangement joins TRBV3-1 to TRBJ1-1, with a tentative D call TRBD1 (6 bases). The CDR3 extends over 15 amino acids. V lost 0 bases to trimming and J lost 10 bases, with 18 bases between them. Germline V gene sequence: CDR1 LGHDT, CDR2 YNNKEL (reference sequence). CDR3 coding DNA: TGTGCCAGCAGCCAAGAGGGGGCAGTAGTATTCGGAGCTTTCTTT. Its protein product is CASSQEGAVVFGAFF. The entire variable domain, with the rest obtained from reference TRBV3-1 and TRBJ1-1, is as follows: DTAVSQTPKYLVTQMGNDKSIKCEQNLGHDTMYWYKQDSKKFLKIMFSYNNKELIINETVPNRFSPKSPDKAHLNLHINSLELGDSAVYFCASSQEGAVVFGAFFGQGTRLTVV.

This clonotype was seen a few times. DNA of the CDR3: TGTGCCACCAGTGCGGGGAGGCTAGCGGGAGATGATGAGCAGTTCTTC. Its protein product is CATSAGRLAGDDEQFF. The chain uses TRBV24-1 and TRBJ2-1, with 10 nucleotides matching TRBD2. The CDR3 loop spans 16 amino acids. The V and J ends lost 5 bases and 8 bases, in that order; junction bases with no gene match: 11. The V gene's germline CDR1 is KGHDR and CDR2 SFDVKD.

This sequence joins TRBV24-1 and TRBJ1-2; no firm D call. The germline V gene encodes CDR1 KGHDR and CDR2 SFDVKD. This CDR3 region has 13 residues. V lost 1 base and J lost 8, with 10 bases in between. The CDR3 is CATSDFGRRGYTF. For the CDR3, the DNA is TGTGCCACCAGTGATTTCGGGAGAAGGGGCTACACCTTC.